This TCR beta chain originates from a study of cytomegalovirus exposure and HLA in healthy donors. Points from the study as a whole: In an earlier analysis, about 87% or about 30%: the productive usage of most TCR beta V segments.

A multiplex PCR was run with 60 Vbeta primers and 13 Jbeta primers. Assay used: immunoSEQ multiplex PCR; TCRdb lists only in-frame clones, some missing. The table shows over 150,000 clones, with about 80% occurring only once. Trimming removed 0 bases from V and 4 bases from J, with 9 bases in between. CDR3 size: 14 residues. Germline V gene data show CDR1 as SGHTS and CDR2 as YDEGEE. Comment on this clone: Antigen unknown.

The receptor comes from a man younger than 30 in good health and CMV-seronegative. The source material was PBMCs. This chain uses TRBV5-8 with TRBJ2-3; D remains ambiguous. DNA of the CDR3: TGTGCCAGCAGCTTGGGAGCGCCCGCAGATACGCAGTATTTT. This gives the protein CASSLGAPADTQYF. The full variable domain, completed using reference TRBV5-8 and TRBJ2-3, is EAGVTQSPTHLIKTRGQQATLRCSPISGHTSVYWYQQALGLGLQFLLWYDEGEERNRGNFPPRFSGRQFPNYSSELNVNALELEDSALYLCASSLGAPADTQYFGPGTRLTVL.